One sample yielded the 10 T cell receptor beta chains listed below, sequenced in a study of patients and donors after allogeneic stem cell transplantation. TCRdb processed the RT-PCR reads anew with MiXCR; each CDR3 protein has one entry. The sample holds fewer than 60,000 distinct CDR3 sequences, about an eighth seen once. The sample taken for sequencing was blood, either unsorted or a sorted T cell fraction (not recorded which). The receptors come from a human donor who was either an allogeneic HSCT recipient or a stem cell or donor lymphocyte infusion donor (not recorded which). It is not recorded whose cells these are; they may come from a transplant donor.

This clonotype showed up just a few times. The chain employs TRBV5-1 and TRBJ2-2; the D is unclear. Germline-derived CDR1 and CDR2 are SGHRS and YFSETQ. This CDR3 is built from 12 residues. V was shortened by 0 bases and J by 7 bases, with 4 bases between the two germline ends. The CDR3 DNA sequence: TGCGCCAGCAGCTTGGACTTCGGGGAGCTGTTTTTT. As protein: CASSLDFGELFF. Filled out from reference TRBV5-1 and TRBJ2-2, the complete variable domain reads KAGVTQTPRYLIKTRGQQVTLSCSPISGHRSVSWYQQTPGQGLQFLFEYFSETQRNKGNFPGRFSGRQFSNSRSEMNVSTLELGDSALYLCASSLDFGELFFGEGSRLTVL.

Regarding this clonotype: A much larger clone lies a single base off, so this may be a read error. The CDR3 does not close with the conserved phenylalanine or tryptophan, likely indicating a read error. The chain uses TRBV10-3 and TRBJ1-2; weak D call: TRBD1 (6 bases). The CDR3 is 14 amino acids. The germline V gene has CDR1 ENHRY and CDR2 SYGVKD. V gave up 2 bases and J gave up 6 bases, with 13 bases separating them. The CDR3 loop is CAISEEQGVHGYTS. The CDR3 DNA reads TGTGCCATCAGTGAGGAACAGGGAGTCCATGGCTACACCTCC.

This clonotype appeared a few times. The CDR3 is CASSLVHSRLAGVGGSYNEQFF. The CDR3 DNA follows: TGTGCCAGCAGTTTAGTTCACTCCCGACTAGCGGGAGTGGGGGGCTCCTACAATGAGCAGTTCTTC. The genes are TRBV12-3 or TRBV12-4 and TRBJ2-1, with 12 bases lining up with TRBD2. Unmatched junction bases numbered 16, after V lost 1 base and J lost 0 bases. This CDR3 comprises 22 residues.

This clonotype was recorded at least ten times. The chain employs TRBV15 and TRBJ1-2; the match to TRBD1 covers 8 bases. Germline CDR1 reads LNHNV; CDR2 reads YYDKDF (reference sequence). The CDR3 spans 13 residues. The V gene end was trimmed by 3 bases and the J gene end by 6 bases; junction bases not matched to a gene: 3. The CDR3 DNA sequence: TGTGCCACCAGCAGTGGACAGGGAAATGGCTACACCTTC. It codes for CATSSGQGNGYTF.

The chain employs TRBV18 and TRBJ2-2; no firm D call. The CDR3 sequence is 16 residues long. CDR1 is KGHSH and CDR2 is LQKENI in the germline V gene. With 3 bases removed from V and 1 base from J, the gap between germline ends came to 12 bases. This chain's CDR3 is CASSPGPILNTGELFF. CDR3 nucleotide sequence: TGTGCCAGCTCACCCGGACCCATATTGAACACCGGGGAGCTGTTTTTT.

There are a few counts of this clonotype. The gene calls are TRBV12-3 or TRBV12-4 and TRBJ2-1; D is perhaps TRBD2 (6 bases). This CDR3 contains 15 residues. The V end was cut by 5 bases, the J end by 8 bases, with 19 bases between. The CDR3 here is CASSATGTPSDEQFF. CDR3 DNA: TGTGCCAGCAGTGCTACCGGGACTCCGTCGGATGAGCAGTTCTTC.

This clonotype appeared a few times. V gene TRBV4-1 combines with J gene TRBJ2-1; D not certain. The germline gives CDR1 MGHRA, CDR2 YSYEKL. Deletions cut 3 bases from V and 6 bases from J, with 3 bases between. The CDR3 loop spans 11 amino acids. This CDR3 reads CASSHGNEQFF. The CDR3 bases are TGCGCCAGCAGCCACGGCAATGAGCAGTTCTTC.

The chain has TRBV29-1 and TRBJ2-7, with 12 bases identical to TRBD2. Germline lookup yields CDR1 SQVTM and CDR2 ANQGSEA. The CDR3 runs 13 residues. V shed 6 bases and J 5 bases; nucleotides not matched to a gene: 5. This chain's CDR3 is CSVLRTSGNEQYF. The CDR3 DNA reads TGCAGCGTCTTGAGGACTAGCGGGAACGAGCAGTACTTC.

This clonotype turned up a few times. This sequence joins TRBV28 and TRBJ1-1; D remains unclear. Trimming removed 3 bases from V and 3 bases from J, with 5 bases in between. There are 12 residues in the CDR3. Germline V lookup: CDR1 MDHEN, CDR2 SYDVKM. The CDR3 sequence: CASSFSHTEAFF. The CDR3 DNA sequence: TGTGCCAGCAGTTTTTCGCACACTGAAGCTTTCTTT. The whole variable domain, remainder taken from reference TRBV28 and TRBJ1-1, is DVKVTQSSRYLVKRTGEKVFLECVQDMDHENMFWYRQDPGLGLRLIYFSYDVKMKEKGDIPEGYSVSREKKERFSLILESASTNQTSMYLCASSFSHTEAFFGQGTRLTVV.

This clonotype turned up a few times. V usage is TRBV25-1 and J usage is TRBJ2-5; 15 bases are shared with TRBD2. The CDR3 has 17 amino acids. Per germline, CDR1 MGHDK and CDR2 SYGVNS. Losses at the gene ends were 1 base for V and 4 bases for J; bases not matched to a gene: 4. The CDR3 is CASSEFMGLAGGETQYF. CDR3 coding DNA: TGTGCCAGCAGTGAATTCATGGGACTAGCGGGAGGAGAGACCCAGTACTTC.